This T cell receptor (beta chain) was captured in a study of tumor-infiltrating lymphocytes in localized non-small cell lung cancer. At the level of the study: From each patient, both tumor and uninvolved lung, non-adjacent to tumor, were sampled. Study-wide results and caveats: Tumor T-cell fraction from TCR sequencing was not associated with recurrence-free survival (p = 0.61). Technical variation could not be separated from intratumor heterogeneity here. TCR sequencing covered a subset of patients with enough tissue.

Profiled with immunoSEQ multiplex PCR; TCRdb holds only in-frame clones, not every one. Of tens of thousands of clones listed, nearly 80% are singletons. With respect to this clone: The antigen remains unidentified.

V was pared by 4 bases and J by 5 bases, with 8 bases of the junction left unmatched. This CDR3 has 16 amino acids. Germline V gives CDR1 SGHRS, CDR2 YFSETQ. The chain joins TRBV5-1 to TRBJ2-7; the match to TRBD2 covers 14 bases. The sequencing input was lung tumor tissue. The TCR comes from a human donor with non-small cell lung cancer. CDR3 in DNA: TGCGCCAGCAGCCCGGGACTAGCGGGAGTTCCAGACGAGCAGTACTTC. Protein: CASSPGLAGVPDEQYF. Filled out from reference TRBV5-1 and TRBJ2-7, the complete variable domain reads KAGVTQTPRYLIKTRGQQVTLSCSPISGHRSVSWYQQTPGQGLQFLFEYFSETQRNKGNFPGRFSGRQFSNSRSEMNVSTLELGDSALYLCASSPGLAGVPDEQYFGPGTRLTVT.